The 22 T cell receptor beta chains reported below all come from one sample, sequenced in a study of T cell responses to AZD1222 COVID-19 vaccine. Some clones are missing from TCRdb's copy, which holds only in-frame ones; the method was immunoSEQ multiplex PCR. The sample has 140,000 to 150,000 clones, around nine tenths seen once. Sequencing was performed on peripheral blood, taken on day 0 of AZD1222 vaccination. Receptors were obtained from an adult in good health.

V gene TRBV6-5 combines with J gene TRBJ1-5; tentative D call: TRBD1 (5 bases). CDR3 length equals 14 residues. The V end lost 3 bases, the J end lost 4 bases, and 10 bases lay between the germline ends. The germline CDR1 and CDR2 sequences are MNHEY and SVGAGI. The CDR3 nucleotides read TGTGCCAGCAGTTATAGGGCAGGGAATCAGCCCCAGCATTTT. It encodes CASSYRAGNQPQHF.

V is TRBV28 and J is TRBJ2-5, with D tentatively TRBD1 (6 bases). V lost 6 bases to trimming and J lost 1 base, with 15 bases between them. The CDR3 contains 15 residues. Germline V gene data show CDR1 as MDHEN and CDR2 as SYDVKM. In DNA, the CDR3 is TGTGCCAGCAGCTCAGGGGTCCACAGCCAAGAGACCCAGTACTTC. Amino acid sequence: CASSSGVHSQETQYF.

V is TRBV28 and J is TRBJ1-2; possibly TRBD1 for D (5 bases). V lost 3 bases, J lost 4 bases, and 9 bases lay in between. The CDR3 spans 13 residues. CDR1 MDHEN and CDR2 SYDVKM come from the germline V gene. CDR3 coding DNA: TGTGCCAGCAGTTTGACAGCTCTCTATGGCTACACCTTC. Amino acid sequence: CASSLTALYGYTF.

The chain recombines TRBV6-6 with TRBJ1-1; D is unclear. This CDR3 is built from 12 residues. V was clipped by 10 bases and J by 0 bases, with 9 bases between them. Per germline, CDR1 MNHNY and CDR2 SVGAGI (reference sequence). The CDR3 region is CAIRTMNTEAFF. Written as DNA, the CDR3 is TGTGCCATCCGGACGATGAACACTGAAGCTTTCTTT.

This chain uses TRBV29-1 with TRBJ2-7; 7 bases are shared with TRBD1. CDR1 is SQVTM, CDR2 ANQGSEA, per germline. J lost 3 bases, V lost 6 bases, and 11 bases had no gene match. The CDR3 is 14 amino acids. CDR3 coding DNA: TGCAGCGTCACCACCGGAGCAGGGGGCTACGAGCAGTACTTC. This sequence encodes CSVTTGAGGYEQYF.

The chain joins TRBV9 to TRBJ2-7; no clear D. From germline, CDR1 is SGDLS and CDR2 YYNGEE. The V and J ends lost 4 bases and 3 bases respectively, with 20 bases between them. CDR3 size: 16 residues. The CDR3 protein is CASSPGDREVDYEQYF. The CDR3 nucleotides are TGTGCCAGCAGCCCCGGTGATAGGGAAGTCGACTACGAGCAGTACTTC.

V is TRBV4-2 and J is TRBJ2-1; 9 bases match TRBD1. Germline CDR1 and CDR2: LGHNA and YNFKEQ. V shed 8 bases and J 7 bases; nucleotides not matched to a gene: 6. CDR3 size: 13 residues. The CDR3 DNA reads as TGTGCCAGCGGGCGGGACAGGGTAAATGAGCAGTTCTTC. Translated: CASGRDRVNEQFF.

In this sample, this clone turned up a few times. This chain joins TRBV3-1 (or the pseudogene TRBV3-2) and TRBJ2-7; 7 positions agree with TRBD1. With V trimmed by 1 base and J by 4 bases, 4 bases remained unmatched. In germline, CDR1 is LGHDT, CDR2 YNNKEL (reference sequence). The CDR3 totals 14 residues. The DNA for the CDR3 is TGTGCCAGCAGCCAAGGGTACAGGGGATACGAGCAGTACTTC. It is translated as CASSQGYRGYEQYF.

The chain couples TRBV7-2 to TRBJ1-6; D unclear. The CDR3 has 15 amino acids. Looked up from germline, CDR1 is SGHTA and CDR2 is FQGNSA. Trimming took 5 bases from V and 9 from J, leaving 17 bases between them. CDR3 sequence: CASSPATGIGSPLHF. For the CDR3, the DNA is TGTGCCAGCAGCCCTGCTACCGGTATAGGTTCACCCCTCCACTTT.

The genes are TRBV7-2 and TRBJ1-2; possible D gene TRBD1, 5 bases. The germline V gene encodes CDR1 SGHTA and CDR2 FQGNSA. V was shortened by 3 bases and J by 0 bases, with 11 bases between the two germline ends. This CDR3 is 15 amino acids long. This CDR3 is CASSLSQGPNYGYTF. Written as DNA, the CDR3 is TGTGCCAGCAGCTTGAGTCAGGGTCCTAACTATGGCTACACCTTC.

In its sample, this clone was seen once. The chain combines TRBV3-1 (or the pseudogene TRBV3-2) with TRBJ2-7; D is unresolved. This CDR3 is built from 14 residues. V was pared by 4 bases and J by 3 bases, with 13 bases between. Germline-derived CDR1 and CDR2 are LGHDT and YNNKEL (reference sequence). The CDR3 DNA reads as TGTGCCAGCAGCCTTTATACCCTAAACTACGAGCAGTACTTC. Its protein product is CASSLYTLNYEQYF.

About this clone itself: A read error may produce the germline difference seen at one junction end. This chain uses TRBV28 with TRBJ2-7, with 7 bases lining up with TRBD1. The germline V gene encodes CDR1 MDHEN and CDR2 SYDVKM. There are 16 residues in the CDR3. The CDR3 DNA follows: TGTGCCAGCAGTTTTTCCGACAGGGTAGGCTCCAACGAGCAGTACTTC. As protein: CASSFSDRVGSNEQYF.

The chain is built from TRBV5-8 and TRBJ1-3, with D possibly matching TRBD1 (5 bases). V lost 4 bases and J 3 bases, leaving 14 bases between the germline ends. The CDR3 contains 15 residues. Germline lookup yields CDR1 SGHTS and CDR2 YDEGEE. CDR3 coding DNA: TGTGCCAGCAGCCCCGGGACTAATCATGGAAACACCATATATTTT. It translates to CASSPGTNHGNTIYF.

V gene TRBV15 combines with J gene TRBJ2-3, with TRBD2 matching over 9 bases. This CDR3 spans 15 amino acids. CDR1 is LNHNV and CDR2 is YYDKDF in the germline V gene (reference sequence). J was trimmed by 1 base and V by 5 bases; bases with no gene match: 4. Here the CDR3 reads CATSRRTSGTDTQYF. The CDR3 DNA sequence: TGTGCCACCAGCCGACGGACTAGCGGCACAGATACGCAGTATTTT.

The rearrangement uses TRBV9 and TRBJ2-3; D tentatively reads TRBD1 or TRBD2 (6 bases each). This CDR3 has 15 residues. Trimming left V 0 bases short and J 8 bases short, with 16 bases between. Looked up from germline, CDR1 is SGDLS and CDR2 is YYNGEE. CDR3 amino acids: CASSVDGRRGGTQYF. The DNA of the CDR3 is TGTGCCAGCAGCGTAGATGGGCGCAGGGGAGGTACGCAGTATTTT.

V gene TRBV19 combines with J gene TRBJ2-7; 8 bases are shared with TRBD1. The CDR3 runs to 14 residues. V lost 5 bases and J lost 7; bases outside the gene matches: 10. Per germline, CDR1 LNHDA and CDR2 SQIVND (reference sequence). CDR3 sequence reads: CASSGDRTLTEQYF. CDR3 DNA: TGTGCCAGTAGTGGGGACAGGACCCTGACGGAGCAGTACTTC. Complete variable domain (other parts from reference TRBV19 and TRBJ2-7): DGGITQSPKYLFRKEGQNVTLSCEQNLNHDAMYWYRQDPGQGLRLIYYSQIVNDFQKGDIAEGYSVSREKKESFPLTVTSAQKNPTAFYLCASSGDRTLTEQYFGPGTRLTVT.

The genes are TRBV28 and TRBJ2-7, with D hard to call. The germline V and J ends were trimmed by 4 bases and 4 bases, with 8 bases remaining between them. The germline CDR1 and CDR2 sequences are MDHEN and SYDVKM. This CDR3 has 12 residues. The CDR3 DNA reads as TGTGCCAGCAGTTCACAACAGTACGAGCAGTACTTC. It codes for CASSSQQYEQYF.

Here the CDR3 reads CASSYDRHSTDTQYF. Written as DNA, the CDR3 is TGTGCCAGCAGTTATGACAGGCACAGCACAGATACGCAGTATTTT. The chain recombines TRBV6-5 with TRBJ2-3, with D possibly matching TRBD1 (6 bases). The V end lost 3 bases, the J end lost 0 bases, and 10 bases lay between the germline ends. Germline values: CDR1 MNHEY, CDR2 SVGAGI. The CDR3 covers 15 residues.

The rearrangement uses TRBV19 and TRBJ1-5, with D tentatively TRBD1 (5 bases). Trimming removed 7 bases from V and 3 bases from J, with 13 bases in between. Germline loops: CDR1 LNHDA, CDR2 SQIVND (reference sequence). CDR3 length equals 14 residues. CDR3 sequence (DNA): TGTGCCAGTACCAGACAGACATTCAATCAGCCCCAGCATTTT. Translated, it gives CASTRQTFNQPQHF. Combining the CDR3 with reference TRBV19 and TRBJ1-5 gives the whole variable domain DGGITQSPKYLFRKEGQNVTLSCEQNLNHDAMYWYRQDPGQGLRLIYYSQIVNDFQKGDIAEGYSVSREKKESFPLTVTSAQKNPTAFYLCASTRQTFNQPQHFGDGTRLSIL.

V and J are TRBV7-9 and TRBJ2-2, with D hard to call. The germline gives CDR1 SEHNR, CDR2 FQNEAQ (reference sequence). This CDR3 is 11 amino acids long. V lost 2 bases, J lost 7 bases, and 2 bases lay in between. The CDR3 DNA reads TGTGCCAGCAGCTTATACGGGGAGCTGTTTTTT. Residues: CASSLYGELFF.

The chain recombines TRBV7-8 with TRBJ2-5; D ambiguous. Per germline, CDR1 SGHVS and CDR2 FQNEAQ. V was clipped by 2 bases and J by 5 bases, with 3 bases between them. The CDR3 is 11 residues long. The CDR3 bases are TGTGCCAGCAGCTTAATGGAGACCCAGTACTTC. Protein sequence: CASSLMETQYF.

This rearrangement joins TRBV11-3 to TRBJ2-1; D could derive from TRBD1 or TRBD2 (5 bases each). The CDR3 extends over 18 amino acids. The V end was cut by 1 base, the J end by 0 bases, with 16 bases between. Germline lookup yields CDR1 SGHNT and CDR2 YENEEA. CDR3 in amino acids: CASSLGSSGLSSYNEQFF. CDR3 DNA sequence: TGTGCCAGCAGCTTAGGTTCCTCGGGGCTAAGCTCCTACAATGAGCAGTTCTTC. Variable domain in full (rest from reference TRBV11-3 and TRBJ2-1): EAGVVQSPRYKIIEKKQPVAFWCNPISGHNTLYWYLQNLGQGPELLIRYENEEAVDDSQLPKDRFSAERLKGVDSTLKIQPAELGDSAVYLCASSLGSSGLSSYNEQFFGPGTRLTVL.